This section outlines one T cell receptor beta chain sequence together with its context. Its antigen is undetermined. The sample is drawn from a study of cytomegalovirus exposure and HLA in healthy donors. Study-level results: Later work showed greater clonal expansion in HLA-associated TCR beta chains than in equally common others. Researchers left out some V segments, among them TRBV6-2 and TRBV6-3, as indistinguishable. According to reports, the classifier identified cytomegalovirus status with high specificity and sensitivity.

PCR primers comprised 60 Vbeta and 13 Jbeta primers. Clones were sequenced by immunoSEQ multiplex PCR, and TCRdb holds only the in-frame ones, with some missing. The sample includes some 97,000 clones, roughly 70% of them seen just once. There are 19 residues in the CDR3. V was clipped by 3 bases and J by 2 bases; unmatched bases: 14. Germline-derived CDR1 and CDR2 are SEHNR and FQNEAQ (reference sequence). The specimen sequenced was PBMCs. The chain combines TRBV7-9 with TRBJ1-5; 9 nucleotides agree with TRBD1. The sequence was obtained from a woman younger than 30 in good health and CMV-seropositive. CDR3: CASSLDRGLNLPGNQPQHF. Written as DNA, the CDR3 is TGTGCCAGCAGCTTGGACAGGGGCCTCAACCTCCCGGGCAATCAGCCCCAGCATTTT.